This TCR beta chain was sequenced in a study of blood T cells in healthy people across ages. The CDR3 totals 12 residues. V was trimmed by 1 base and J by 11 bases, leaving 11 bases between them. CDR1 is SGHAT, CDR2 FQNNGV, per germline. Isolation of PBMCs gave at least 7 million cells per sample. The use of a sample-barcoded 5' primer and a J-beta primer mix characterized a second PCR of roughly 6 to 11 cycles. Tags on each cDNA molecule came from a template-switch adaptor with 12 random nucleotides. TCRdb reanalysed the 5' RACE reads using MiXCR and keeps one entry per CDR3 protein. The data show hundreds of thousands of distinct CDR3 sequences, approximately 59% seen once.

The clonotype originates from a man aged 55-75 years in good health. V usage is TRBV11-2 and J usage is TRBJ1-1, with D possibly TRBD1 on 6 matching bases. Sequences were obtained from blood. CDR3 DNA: TGTGCCAGCAGCTTAGGGGGGCGAGGGGCTTTCTTT. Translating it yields CASSLGGRGAFF.